A single sample is the source of the 10 T cell receptor beta chains below, sequenced in a study of control samples from healthy donors and cancer patients. Assay: immunoSEQ multiplex PCR; the TCRdb copy retains only in-frame clones and omits some. The sample records some 140,000 clones, more than 85% being singletons. The sample was blood. Every receptor here comes from a woman aged 30 to 39 in good health.

V gene TRBV3-1 (or the pseudogene TRBV3-2) combines with J gene TRBJ2-3, with TRBD1 matching 7 bases. V dropped 5 bases and J dropped 6; count of bases not matched to a gene: 5. The CDR3 consists of 13 residues. The germline V gene has CDR1 LGHDT and CDR2 YNNKEL (reference sequence). As DNA, the CDR3 is TGTGCCAGCAGCGTTAGGGGGCCCGATACGCAGTATTTT. Its protein product is CASSVRGPDTQYF.

The genes are TRBV30 and TRBJ2-4; D is unclear. The V and J ends lost 0 bases and 6 bases respectively, with 6 bases between them. This CDR3 has 12 amino acids. Per the germline V gene, CDR1 is GTSNPN and CDR2 is SVGIG (reference sequence). This chain's CDR3 is CAWSVTLNIQYF. CDR3 in DNA: TGTGCCTGGAGTGTAACACTAAACATTCAGTACTTC.

As concerns this clone: At one end, the junction sequence differs from germline, possibly due to a read error. The rearrangement joins TRBV7-7 to TRBJ2-5, with 8 bases fitting TRBD2. This CDR3 comprises 16 residues. Germline V lookup: CDR1 SSHAT, CDR2 FNYEAQ (reference sequence). In DNA, the CDR3 is TGTGCTAGCAGCTTAGTACCAGCGGGAGACCAAGAGACCCAGTACTTC. This gives the protein CASSLVPAGDQETQYF.

V and J are TRBV6-5 and TRBJ2-2; weak D call: TRBD1 (5 bases). The CDR3 extends over 16 amino acids. V lost 2 bases and J lost 3, with 13 bases in between. Germline assignment: CDR1 MNHEY and CDR2 SVGAGI. CDR3 DNA sequence: TGTGCCAGCAGTTACCTCTCCAGGGTTGACACCGGGGAGCTGTTTTTT. It yields the protein CASSYLSRVDTGELFF.

The chain links TRBV25-1 to TRBJ2-2, with 9 bases fitting TRBD1. The CDR3 totals 14 residues. Germline assignment: CDR1 MGHDK and CDR2 SYGVNS. Trimming took 8 bases from V and 3 from J; bases not matched to a gene: 4. CDR3 region: CASARTGDTGELFF. In DNA, the CDR3 is TGTGCCAGCGCCCGGACAGGGGACACCGGGGAGCTGTTTTTT. Based on the CDR3 plus reference TRBV25-1 and TRBJ2-2, the full variable domain is EADIYQTPRYLVIGTGKKITLECSQTMGHDKMYWYQQDPGMELHLIHYSYGVNSTEKGDLSSESTVSRIRTEHFPLTLESARPSHTSQYLCASARTGDTGELFFGEGSRLTVL.

The rearrangement links TRBV7-2 to TRBJ2-3; 9 bases agree with TRBD2. CDR3 size: 19 residues. Germline loops: CDR1 SGHTA, CDR2 FQGNSA. V shed 2 bases, J shed 0 bases, and the junction held 12 bases outside the gene matches. CDR3 residues: CASSLRSSGRSASTDTQYF. CDR3 DNA: TGTGCCAGCAGCTTAAGGTCAAGCGGGAGGTCTGCTAGCACAGATACGCAGTATTTT.

This clone was counted between two and nine times. This chain links TRBV2 with TRBJ2-4; the match to TRBD1 covers 12 bases. The CDR3 runs 14 residues. CDR1 and CDR2 (germline): SNHLY, FYNNEI. V lost 4 bases to trimming and J lost 7 bases; unmatched junction nucleotides: 2. The DNA of the CDR3 is TGTGCCAGCAGTGGGGGACAGGGGGCGAACATTCAGTACTTC. It encodes CASSGGQGANIQYF.

The V and J genes are TRBV27 and TRBJ2-1; 11 nucleotides align to TRBD2. The V and J ends lost 5 bases and 6 bases, in that order; junction bases with no gene match: 3. Germline V gene sequence: CDR1 MNHEY, CDR2 SMNVEV (reference sequence). This CDR3 is 14 amino acids long. The CDR3 DNA follows: TGTGCCAGCAGTAGTAGCGGGAGGGGCAATGAGCAGTTCTTC. It specifies CASSSSGRGNEQFF.

The chain has TRBV5-1 and TRBJ2-4, with 11 bases matching TRBD2. Germline CDR1 is SGHRS and CDR2 is YFSETQ. The CDR3 has 19 residues. V trimming: 3 bases; J trimming: 3 bases; junction bases outside the gene matches: 14. DNA for the CDR3: TGCGCCAGCAGCTCGGCCCCTGGACTAGCGGGCCCGAACAAAAACATTCAGTACTTC. This translates into CASSSAPGLAGPNKNIQYF. Full variable domain (remainder filled in from reference TRBV5-1 and TRBJ2-4): KAGVTQTPRYLIKTRGQQVTLSCSPISGHRSVSWYQQTPGQGLQFLFEYFSETQRNKGNFPGRFSGRQFSNSRSEMNVSTLELGDSALYLCASSSAPGLAGPNKNIQYFGAGTRLSVL.

The chain joins TRBV7-2 to TRBJ1-5; tentative D call: TRBD1 (6 bases). Trimming cost V 5 bases and J 2 bases, with 7 bases left between them. CDR1 and CDR2 (germline): SGHTA, FQGNSA. This CDR3 spans 13 amino acids. The CDR3 sequence: CASSPGGNQPQHF. CDR3 DNA sequence: TGTGCCAGCAGCCCAGGGGGCAATCAGCCCCAGCATTTT.